The T cell receptor (beta chain) under discussion was sequenced for a study of T cell clonality in common variable immunodeficiency. Produced via immunoSEQ multiplex PCR; TCRdb's table is partial and in-frame only. The record shows about 39,000 clones for this sample, with no singletons present. Germline CDR1 and CDR2: GTSNPN and SVGIG (reference sequence). This CDR3 region has 11 residues. This clone was observed a handful of times. With the read ending 3 residues before the CDR3 end, the germline J gene is used to fill in that end. Specimen: peripheral blood mononuclear cells. The TCR sequence derives from a person between 18 and 75 years old in good health. The rearrangement links TRBV30 to TRBJ2-4; no definite D call. The covered CDR3 bases are TGTGCCTGGAGTGCCGCCTATGGT. The encoded protein is CAWSAAYG. The entire CDR3 protein reads CAWSAAYGQYF.